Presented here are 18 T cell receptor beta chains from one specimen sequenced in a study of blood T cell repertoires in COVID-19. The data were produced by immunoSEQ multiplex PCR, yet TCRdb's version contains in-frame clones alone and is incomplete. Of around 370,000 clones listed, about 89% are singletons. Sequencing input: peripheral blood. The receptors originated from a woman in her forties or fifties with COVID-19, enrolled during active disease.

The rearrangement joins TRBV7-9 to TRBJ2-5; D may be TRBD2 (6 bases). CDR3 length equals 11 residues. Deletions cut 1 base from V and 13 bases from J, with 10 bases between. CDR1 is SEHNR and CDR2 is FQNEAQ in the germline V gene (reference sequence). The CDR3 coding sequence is TGTGCCAGCAGCTTAGGGGAGGTGTGGTACTTC. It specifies CASSLGEVWYF.

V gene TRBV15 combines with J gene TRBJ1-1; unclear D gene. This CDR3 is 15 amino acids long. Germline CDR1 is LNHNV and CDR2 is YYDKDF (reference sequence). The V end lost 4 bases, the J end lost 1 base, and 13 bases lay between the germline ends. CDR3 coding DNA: TGTGCCACCAGCATCCACGGGTCGGGGAACACTGAAGCTTTCTTT. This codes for CATSIHGSGNTEAFF.

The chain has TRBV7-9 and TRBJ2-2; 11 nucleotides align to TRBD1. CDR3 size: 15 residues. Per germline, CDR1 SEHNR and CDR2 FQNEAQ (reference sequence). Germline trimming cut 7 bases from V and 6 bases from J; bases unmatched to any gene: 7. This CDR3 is CASTRDRGYSGELFF. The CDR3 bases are TGTGCCAGCACGAGGGACAGGGGGTATTCCGGGGAGCTGTTTTTT.

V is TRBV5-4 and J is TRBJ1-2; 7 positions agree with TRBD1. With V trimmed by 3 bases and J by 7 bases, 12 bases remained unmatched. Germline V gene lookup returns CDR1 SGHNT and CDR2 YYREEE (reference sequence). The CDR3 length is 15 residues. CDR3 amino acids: CASSSGGQGVGGYTF. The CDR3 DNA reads TGTGCCAGCAGCTCTGGGGGTCAGGGGGTTGGTGGCTACACCTTC.

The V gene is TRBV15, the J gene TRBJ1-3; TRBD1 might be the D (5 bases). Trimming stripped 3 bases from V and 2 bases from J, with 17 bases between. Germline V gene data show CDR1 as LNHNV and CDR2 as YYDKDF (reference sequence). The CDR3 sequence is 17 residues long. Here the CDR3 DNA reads TGTGCCACCAGCAGGGTCTCGGCCAGGGCGGCTGGAAACACCATATATTTT. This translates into CATSRVSARAAGNTIYF.

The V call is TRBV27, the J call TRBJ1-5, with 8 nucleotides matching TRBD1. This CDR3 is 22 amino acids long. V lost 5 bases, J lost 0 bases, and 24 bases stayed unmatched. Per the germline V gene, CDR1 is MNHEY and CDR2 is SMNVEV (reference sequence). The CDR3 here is CASSLHPPPGTGGNYSNQPQHF. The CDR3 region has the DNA TGTGCCAGCAGTCTCCACCCCCCCCCGGGGACAGGAGGTAACTATAGCAATCAGCCCCAGCATTTT.

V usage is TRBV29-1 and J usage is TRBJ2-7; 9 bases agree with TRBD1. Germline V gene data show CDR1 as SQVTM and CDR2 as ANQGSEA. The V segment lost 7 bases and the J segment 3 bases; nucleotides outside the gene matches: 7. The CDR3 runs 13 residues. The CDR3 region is CSAVTGGDYEQYF. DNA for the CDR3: TGCAGCGCTGTGACAGGGGGAGACTACGAGCAGTACTTC.

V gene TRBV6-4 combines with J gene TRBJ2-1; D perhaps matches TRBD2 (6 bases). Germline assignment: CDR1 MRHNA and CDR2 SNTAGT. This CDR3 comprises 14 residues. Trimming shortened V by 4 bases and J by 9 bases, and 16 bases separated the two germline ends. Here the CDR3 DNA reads TGTGCCAGCAGTGTGGGACTGCCCAACGGTGAGCAGTTCTTC. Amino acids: CASSVGLPNGEQFF.

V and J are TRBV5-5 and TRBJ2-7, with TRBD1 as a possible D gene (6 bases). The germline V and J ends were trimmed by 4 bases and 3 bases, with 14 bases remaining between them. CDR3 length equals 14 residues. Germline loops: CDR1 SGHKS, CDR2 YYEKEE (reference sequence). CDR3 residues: CASSAPGHFYEQYF. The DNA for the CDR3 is TGTGCCAGCAGCGCGCCGGGACATTTCTACGAGCAGTACTTC.

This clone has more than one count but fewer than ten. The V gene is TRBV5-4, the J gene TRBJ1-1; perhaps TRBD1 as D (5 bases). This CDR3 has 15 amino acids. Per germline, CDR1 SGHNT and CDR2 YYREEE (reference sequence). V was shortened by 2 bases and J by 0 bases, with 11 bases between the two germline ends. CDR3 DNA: TGTGCCAGCAGCTTTGGGGGGATAATGAACACTGAAGCTTTCTTT. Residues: CASSFGGIMNTEAFF.

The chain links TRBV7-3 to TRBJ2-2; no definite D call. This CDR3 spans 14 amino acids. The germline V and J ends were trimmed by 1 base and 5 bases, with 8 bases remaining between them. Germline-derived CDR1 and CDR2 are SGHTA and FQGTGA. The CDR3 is CASSLSPGTGELFF. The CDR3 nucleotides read TGTGCCAGCAGCTTAAGCCCCGGGACCGGGGAGCTGTTTTTT.

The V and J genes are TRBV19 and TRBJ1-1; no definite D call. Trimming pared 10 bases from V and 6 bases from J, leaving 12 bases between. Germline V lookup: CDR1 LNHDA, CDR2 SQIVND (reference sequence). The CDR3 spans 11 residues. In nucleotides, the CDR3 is TGTGCCACCGGCCGCGGAGCTGAAGCTTTCTTT. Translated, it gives CATGRGAEAFF. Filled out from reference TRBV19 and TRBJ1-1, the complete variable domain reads DGGITQSPKYLFRKEGQNVTLSCEQNLNHDAMYWYRQDPGQGLRLIYYSQIVNDFQKGDIAEGYSVSREKKESFPLTVTSAQKNPTAFYLCATGRGAEAFFGQGTRLTVV.

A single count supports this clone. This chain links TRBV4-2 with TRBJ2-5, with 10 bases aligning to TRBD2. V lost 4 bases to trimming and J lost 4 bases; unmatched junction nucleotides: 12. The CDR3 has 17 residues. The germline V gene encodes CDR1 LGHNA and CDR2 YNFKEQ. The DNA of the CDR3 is TGTGCCAGCAGCCCCATGGGGCTAGCGGGAGAGGGAGAGACCCAGTACTTC. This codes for CASSPMGLAGEGETQYF.

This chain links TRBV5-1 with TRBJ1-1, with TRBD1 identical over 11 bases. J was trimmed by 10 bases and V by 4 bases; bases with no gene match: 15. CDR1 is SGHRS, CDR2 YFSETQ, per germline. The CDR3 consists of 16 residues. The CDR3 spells CASSATGTGGQSPAFF. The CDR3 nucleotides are TGCGCCAGCAGCGCAACCGGGACAGGGGGACAATCTCCAGCTTTCTTT.

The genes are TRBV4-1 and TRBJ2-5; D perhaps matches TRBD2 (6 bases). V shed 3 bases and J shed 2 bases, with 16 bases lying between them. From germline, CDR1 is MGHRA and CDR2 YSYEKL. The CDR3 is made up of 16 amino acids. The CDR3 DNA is TGCGCCAGCAGCCACGGGACTCTCCGAGGGCAAGAGACCCAGTACTTC. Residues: CASSHGTLRGQETQYF.

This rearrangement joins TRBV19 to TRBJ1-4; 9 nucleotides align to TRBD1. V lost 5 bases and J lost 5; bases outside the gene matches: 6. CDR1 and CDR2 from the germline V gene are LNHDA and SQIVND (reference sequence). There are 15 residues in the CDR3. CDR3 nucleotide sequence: TGTGCCAGTAGTGAGCCGGGACAGGGAAATGAAAAACTGTTTTTT. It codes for CASSEPGQGNEKLFF.

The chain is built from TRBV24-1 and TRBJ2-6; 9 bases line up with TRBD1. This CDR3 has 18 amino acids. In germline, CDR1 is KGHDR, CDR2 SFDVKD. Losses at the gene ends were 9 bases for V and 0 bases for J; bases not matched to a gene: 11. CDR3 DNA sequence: TGTGCCACCCAGCACTCGGGACAGGGCGACTCTGGGGCCAACGTCCTGACTTTC. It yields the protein CATQHSGQGDSGANVLTF.

CDR3 coding DNA: TGTGCCAGCAGCTTAGCGCCGGTAGCGGGAGGGAACTACGAGCAGTACTTC. Its protein product is CASSLAPVAGGNYEQYF. The chain employs TRBV7-9 and TRBJ2-7; 11 nucleotides line up with TRBD2. With 0 bases clipped from V and 3 bases from J, the junction kept 7 bases outside the gene matches. The V gene's germline CDR1 is SEHNR and CDR2 FQNEAQ (reference sequence). CDR3 length: 17 amino acids.